What follows are 5 T cell receptor beta chains derived from one specimen sequenced in a study of OX40 agonist ivuxolimab in advanced cancers. Sequencing was performed with immunoSEQ multiplex PCR; in TCRdb, only in-frame clones are kept and a portion is missing. In the table there are about 84,000 clones, 89% of which are singletons. Sequencing used CD4+ or CD8+ T cells sorted from blood, obtained in a trial of the OX40 agonist ivuxolimab. These receptors were obtained from an adult with an advanced solid tumor such as melanoma, head and neck, liver or kidney cancer.

J is TRBJ1-3 and V is TRBV7-8, with 7 bases lining up with TRBD1. The CDR3 sequence is 16 residues long. Losses at the gene ends were 5 bases for V and 0 bases for J; bases not matched to a gene: 7. CDR1 SGHVS and CDR2 FQNEAQ come from the germline V gene. For the CDR3, the DNA is TGTGCCAGCAGCCGACGAGAGGGGGCCTCTGGAAACACCATATATTTT. The encoded protein is CASSRREGASGNTIYF.

This chain connects TRBV6-5 to TRBJ2-7; the match to TRBD1 covers 7 bases. CDR3 length: 14 amino acids. CDR1 and CDR2 from the germline V gene are MNHEY and SVGAGI. V lost 6 bases, J lost 6 bases, and 11 bases stayed unmatched. The CDR3 region is CASRRDRVRSEQYF. Here the CDR3 DNA reads TGTGCCAGCAGGCGTGACAGGGTTAGGAGCGAGCAGTACTTC.

This chain joins TRBV9 and TRBJ2-1, with TRBD2 matching 8 bases. J was trimmed by 2 bases and V by 4 bases; bases with no gene match: 8. The germline CDR1 and CDR2 sequences are SGDLS and YYNGEE. This CDR3 has 16 residues. CDR3 bases: TGTGCCAGCAGCAAACTCCAGCGGGGGACCTACAATGAGCAGTTCTTC. As protein: CASSKLQRGTYNEQFF.

This clone came up a few times. The chain uses TRBV6-5 and TRBJ1-2; weak D call: TRBD1 (5 bases). CDR1 and CDR2 (germline): MNHEY, SVGAGI. Between the trimmed V and J ends, which lost 7 bases and 5 bases, there was a span of 17 bases. The CDR3 totals 14 residues. Here the CDR3 reads CASTGRVGWYGYTF. The CDR3 DNA is TGTGCCAGCACAGGGAGGGTCGGTTGGTATGGCTACACCTTC.

The rearrangement links TRBV6-6 to TRBJ2-7, with a possible D match to TRBD2 (6 bases). V dropped 5 bases and J dropped 2 bases, with 10 bases sitting between them. Germline assignment: CDR1 MNHNY and CDR2 SVGAGI (reference sequence). This CDR3 spans 13 amino acids. CDR3 bases: TGTGCCAGCAGTACCGGGACTGCCTACGAGCAGTACGTC. It encodes CASSTGTAYEQYV.